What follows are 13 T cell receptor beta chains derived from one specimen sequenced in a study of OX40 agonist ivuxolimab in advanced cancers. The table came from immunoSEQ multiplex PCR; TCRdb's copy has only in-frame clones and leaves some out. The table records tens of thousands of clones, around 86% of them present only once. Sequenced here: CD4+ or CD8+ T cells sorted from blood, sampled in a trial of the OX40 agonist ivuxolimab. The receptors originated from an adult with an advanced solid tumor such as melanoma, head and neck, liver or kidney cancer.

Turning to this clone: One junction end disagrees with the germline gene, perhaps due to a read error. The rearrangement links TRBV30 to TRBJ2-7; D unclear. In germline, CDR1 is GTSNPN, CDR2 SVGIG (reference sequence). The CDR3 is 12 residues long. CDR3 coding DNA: TGTGCCTGGAGTGTACTGAGTACGGAGCGGTACTTC. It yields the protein CAWSVLSTERYF.

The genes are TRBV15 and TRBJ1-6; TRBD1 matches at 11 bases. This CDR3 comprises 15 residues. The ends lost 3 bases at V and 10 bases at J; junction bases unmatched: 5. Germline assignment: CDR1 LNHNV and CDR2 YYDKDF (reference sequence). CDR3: CATSSRTGGASPLHF. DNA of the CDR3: TGTGCCACCAGCAGTAGGACAGGGGGCGCCTCACCCCTCCACTTT.

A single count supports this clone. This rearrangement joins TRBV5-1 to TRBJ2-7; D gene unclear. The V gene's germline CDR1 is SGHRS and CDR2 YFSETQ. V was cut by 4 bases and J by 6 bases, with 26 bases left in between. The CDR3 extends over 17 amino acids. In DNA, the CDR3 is TGCGCCAGCAGCCCTAACCCCCTTGGCAATAGTTTCAGCGAGCAGTACTTC. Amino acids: CASSPNPLGNSFSEQYF.

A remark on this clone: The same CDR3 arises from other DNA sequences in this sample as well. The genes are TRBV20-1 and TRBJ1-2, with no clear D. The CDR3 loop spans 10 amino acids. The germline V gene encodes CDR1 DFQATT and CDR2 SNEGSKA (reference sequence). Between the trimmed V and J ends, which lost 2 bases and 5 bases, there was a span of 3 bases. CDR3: CSARPYGYTF. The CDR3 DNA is TGCAGTGCTAGACCATATGGCTACACCTTC.

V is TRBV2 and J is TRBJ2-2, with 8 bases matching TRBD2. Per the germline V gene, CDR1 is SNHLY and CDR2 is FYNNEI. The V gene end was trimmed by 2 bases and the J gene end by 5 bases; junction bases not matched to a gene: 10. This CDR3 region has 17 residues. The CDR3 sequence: CASSEFGAGVDTGELFF. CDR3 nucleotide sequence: TGTGCCAGCAGTGAATTCGGAGCGGGAGTGGATACCGGGGAGCTGTTTTTT.

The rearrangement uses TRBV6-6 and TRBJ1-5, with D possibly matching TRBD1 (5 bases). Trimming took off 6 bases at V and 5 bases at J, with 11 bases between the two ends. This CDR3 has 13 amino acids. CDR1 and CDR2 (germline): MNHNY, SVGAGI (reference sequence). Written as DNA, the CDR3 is TGTGCCAGCAGGTCGGGGGGATATCAGCCCCAGCATTTT. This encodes CASRSGGYQPQHF.

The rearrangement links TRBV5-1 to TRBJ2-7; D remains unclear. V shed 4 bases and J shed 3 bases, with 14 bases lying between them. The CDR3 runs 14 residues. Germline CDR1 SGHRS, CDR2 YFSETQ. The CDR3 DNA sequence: TGCGCCAGCAGCGTCCCAAGTTCTGGCTACGAGCAGTACTTC. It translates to CASSVPSSGYEQYF.

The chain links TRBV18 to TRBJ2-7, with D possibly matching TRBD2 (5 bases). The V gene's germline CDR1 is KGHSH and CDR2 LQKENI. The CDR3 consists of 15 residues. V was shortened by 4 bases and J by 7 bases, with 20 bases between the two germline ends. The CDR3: CASSLYEGIAWEQYF. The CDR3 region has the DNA TGTGCCAGCTCACTATATGAGGGAATAGCCTGGGAGCAGTACTTC.

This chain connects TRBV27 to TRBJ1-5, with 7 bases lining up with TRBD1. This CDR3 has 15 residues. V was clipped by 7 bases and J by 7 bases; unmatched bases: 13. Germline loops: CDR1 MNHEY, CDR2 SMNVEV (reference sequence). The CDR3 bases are TGTGCCAGCAAGAGTCGACAGGGCCAGGGGCAGCCCCAGCATTTT. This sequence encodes CASKSRQGQGQPQHF.

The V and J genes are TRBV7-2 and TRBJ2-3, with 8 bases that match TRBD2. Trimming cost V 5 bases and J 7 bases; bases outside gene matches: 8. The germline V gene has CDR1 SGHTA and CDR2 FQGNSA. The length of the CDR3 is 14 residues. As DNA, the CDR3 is TGTGCCAGCAGCCCCACTACTAGCGGAAATACGCAGTATTTT. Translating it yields CASSPTTSGNTQYF.

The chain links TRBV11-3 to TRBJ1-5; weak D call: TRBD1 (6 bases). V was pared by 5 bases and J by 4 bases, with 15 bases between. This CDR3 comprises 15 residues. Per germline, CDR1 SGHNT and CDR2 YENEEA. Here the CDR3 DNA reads TGTGCCAGCAGCACGAGGGGGGGGACTAATCAGCCCCAGCATTTT. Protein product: CASSTRGGTNQPQHF.

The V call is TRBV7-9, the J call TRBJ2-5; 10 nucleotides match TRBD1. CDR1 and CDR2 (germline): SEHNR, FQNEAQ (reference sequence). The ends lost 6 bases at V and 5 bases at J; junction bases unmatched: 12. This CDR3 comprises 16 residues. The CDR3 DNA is TGTGCCAGCAGGGAGGGACAGGGGTTTTCTGGGGAGACCCAGTACTTC. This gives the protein CASREGQGFSGETQYF.

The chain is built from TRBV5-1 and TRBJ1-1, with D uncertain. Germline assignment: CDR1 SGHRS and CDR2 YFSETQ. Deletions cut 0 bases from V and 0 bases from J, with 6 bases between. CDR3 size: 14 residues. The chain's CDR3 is CASSLGQMNTEAFF. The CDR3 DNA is TGCGCCAGCAGCTTGGGTCAGATGAACACTGAAGCTTTCTTT. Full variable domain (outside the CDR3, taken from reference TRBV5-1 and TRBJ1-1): KAGVTQTPRYLIKTRGQQVTLSCSPISGHRSVSWYQQTPGQGLQFLFEYFSETQRNKGNFPGRFSGRQFSNSRSEMNVSTLELGDSALYLCASSLGQMNTEAFFGQGTRLTVV.